This is a list of T cell receptor beta chains from one sample in a study of shared clonotypes between healthy human individuals. Only in-frame clones appear in the TCRdb table, and some are missing; sequencing was by immunoSEQ multiplex PCR. The sample records approximately 1.5 million clones, under 99% being singletons. The specimen was naive CD4+ T cells sorted from blood. These receptors were collected from a young man in good health. Both conserved end residues are part of each CDR3. The order of the fields is clone size, D gene, J gene, V gene, CDR3 protein, CDR3 DNA. D genes are given only for firm matches. Clone size is not always given. Where it is, it says once, few, many or a class for expanded clones.

NA,TRBD2,TRBJ2-1,TRBV29-1,CSVNAGDSYNEQFF,TGCAGCGTTAATGCGGGAGATTCCTACAATGAGCAGTTCTTC
NA,NA,TRBJ2-1,TRBV28,CASSPQSGSYNEQFF,TGTGCCAGCAGCCCACAGAGCGGCTCCTACAATGAGCAGTTCTTC
once,TRBD1,TRBJ2-7,TRBV14,CASSHRDSYYEQYF,TGTGCCAGCAGCCACCGGGACAGCTACTACGAGCAGTACTTC
NA,NA,TRBJ2-3,TRBV7-3,CASSLGVAERTDTQYF,TGTGCCAGCAGCTTAGGGGTAGCGGAACGCACAGATACGCAGTATTTT
once,NA,TRBJ1-2,TRBV30,CAWSLGRTSYGYTF,TGTGCCTGGAGTTTGGGGCGGACAAGCTATGGCTACACCTTC
NA,NA,TRBJ1-1,TRBV12-2,CASRLTSWTGKNTEAFF,TGTGCAAGTCGCTTAACATCTTGGACAGGGAAGAACACTGAAGCTTTCTTT
NA,NA,TRBJ1-3,TRBV7-9,CASSFGQLSGNTIYF,TGTGCCAGCAGTTTCGGACAGCTCTCTGGAAACACCATATATTTT
NA,NA,TRBJ1-5,TRBV7-2,CASTPTWSSNQPQHF,TGTGCCAGCACCCCCACTTGGTCTAGCAATCAGCCCCAGCATTTT
NA,TRBD2,TRBJ2-3,TRBV7-9,CAGDILAGVSDTQYF,TGTGCCGGAGACATTTTAGCGGGAGTTTCAGATACGCAGTATTTT
NA,TRBD1,TRBJ1-2,TRBV28,CASSPPTGGNYGYTF,TGTGCCAGCAGTCCACCGACAGGGGGAAACTATGGCTACACCTTC
NA,NA,TRBJ1-4,TRBV11-3,CASSLAPGIYPDEKLFF,TGTGCCAGCAGCTTAGCCCCCGGAATATATCCCGATGAAAAACTGTTTTTT
NA,NA,TRBJ2-1,TRBV2,CASSSSRVNNEQFF,TGTGCCAGCAGTTCATCTAGGGTGAACAATGAGCAGTTCTTC
NA,NA,TRBJ2-1,TRBV2,CASSIQGGSNEQFF,TGTGCCAGCAGTATCCAAGGGGGTAGCAATGAGCAGTTCTTC
NA,NA,TRBJ2-1,TRBV7-9,CASSLPAWNEQFF,TGTGCCAGCAGCCTACCAGCGTGGAATGAGCAGTTCTTC
NA,TRBD2,TRBJ2-1,TRBV5-5,CASSPVASGTNEQFF,TGTGCCAGCAGCCCGGTGGCTAGCGGGACCAATGAGCAGTTCTTC
once,NA,TRBJ1-1,TRBV7-3,CASSQSKNTEAFF,TGTGCCAGCAGCCAATCGAAGAACACTGAAGCTTTCTTT
NA,TRBD1,TRBJ1-1,TRBV15,CATSTPDRASEAFF,TGTGCCACCAGCACCCCGGACAGGGCCTCTGAAGCTTTCTTT
NA,NA,TRBJ1-3,TRBV6-6,CASSYPQDSGNTIYF,TGTGCCAGCAGTTACCCACAGGACTCTGGAAACACCATATATTTT
NA,NA,TRBJ1-5,TRBV5-8,CASQLGGFGGQPQHF,TGTGCCAGTCAGCTTGGTGGGTTCGGGGGTCAGCCCCAGCATTTT
NA,NA,TRBJ2-7,TRBV7-2,CASSSGVNYEQYF,TGTGCCAGCAGCTCGGGAGTTAACTACGAGCAGTACTTC
NA,NA,TRBJ2-1,TRBV9,CASSVTGRGSYNEQFF,TGTGCCAGCAGCGTAACCGGTCGGGGCTCCTACAATGAGCAGTTCTTC
NA,TRBD2,TRBJ2-1,TRBV5-1,CASRLAGAGNEQFF,TGCGCCAGCAGGCTAGCGGGAGCGGGTAATGAGCAGTTCTTC
NA,NA,TRBJ1-3,TRBV7-3,CASSLTRGSGNTIYF,TGTGCCAGCAGCTTAACTAGAGGCTCTGGAAACACCATATATTTT
NA,TRBD2,TRBJ2-3,TRBV5-1,CASSSGTSLDTQYF,TGCGCCAGCAGCTCGGGGACTAGCCTAGATACGCAGTATTTT
NA,TRBD1,TRBJ2-6,TRBV6-1,CASSDVRGQGGANVLTF,TGTGCCAGCAGTGACGTCAGGGGGCAGGGTGGGGCCAACGTCCTGACTTTC
NA,NA,TRBJ2-2,TRBV5-1,CASSMGQNTGELFF,TGCGCCAGCAGCATGGGACAGAACACCGGGGAGCTGTTTTTT
NA,NA,TRBJ2-6,TRBV11-3,CASSLGRRANVLTF,TGTGCCAGCAGCCTCGGGCGGAGGGCCAACGTCCTGACTTTC
NA,NA,TRBJ1-1,TRBV19,CASSIEDWTLNTEAFF,TGTGCCAGTAGTATAGAGGACTGGACACTGAACACTGAAGCTTTCTTT
NA,TRBD2,TRBJ2-1,TRBV7-2,CASSLRASGTSYNEQFF,TGTGCCAGCAGCTTGCGGGCTAGCGGGACCTCCTACAATGAGCAGTTCTTC
once,NA,TRBJ1-4,TRBV6-5,CASSYSRFNEKLFF,TGTGCCAGCAGTTACTCTAGGTTTAATGAAAAACTGTTTTTT
once,NA,TRBJ2-1,TRBV5-4,CASTPRGGLSYNEQFF,TGTGCCAGCACGCCTCGGGGCGGGCTGTCCTACAATGAGCAGTTCTTC
NA,NA,TRBJ2-1,TRBV10-3,CAISDTGSSYNEQFF,TGTGCCATCAGTGATACAGGTAGCTCCTACAATGAGCAGTTCTTC
NA,TRBD1,TRBJ2-5,TRBV5-6,CASGRDRGYSETQYF,TGTGCCAGCGGCCGGGACAGGGGATATTCCGAGACCCAGTACTTC
NA,NA,TRBJ2-1,TRBV29-1,CSVTQRSSYNEQFF,TGCAGCGTTACTCAGCGGAGCTCCTACAATGAGCAGTTCTTC
NA,NA,TRBJ1-3,TRBV6-5,CASSGTGSSGNTIYF,TGTGCCAGCAGTGGTACAGGGTCTTCTGGAAACACCATATATTTT
NA,TRBD1,TRBJ1-1,TRBV5-1,CASSLAPDRGRTEAFF,TGCGCCAGCAGCTTGGCGCCGGACAGGGGGAGGACTGAAGCTTTCTTT
NA,TRBD2,TRBJ2-5,TRBV5-5,CASSWRLAGQETQYF,TGTGCCAGCAGCTGGCGACTAGCGGGACAAGAGACCCAGTACTTC
NA,NA,TRBJ2-5,TRBV13,CASSFGGGHPQETQYF,TGTGCCAGCAGCTTCGGGGGAGGACATCCCCAAGAGACCCAGTACTTC
NA,NA,TRBJ2-3,TRBV4-3,CASSQERVGITQYF,TGCGCCAGCAGCCAAGAAAGGGTAGGGATAACGCAGTATTTT
NA,NA,TRBJ2-1,TRBV15,CATSLRGWANEQFF,TGTGCCACCAGCCTCCGCGGCTGGGCCAATGAGCAGTTCTTC
NA,NA,TRBJ1-1,TRBV29-1,CSVTRGNTEAFF,TGCAGCGTTACGAGGGGGAACACTGAAGCTTTCTTT
NA,TRBD1,TRBJ1-4,TRBV6-5,CASSYAQGAREKLFF,TGTGCCAGCAGTTACGCCCAGGGGGCGAGGGAAAAACTGTTTTTT
NA,TRBD2,TRBJ2-7,TRBV11-2,CASSLLAGTDAYEQYF,TGTGCCAGCAGTTTACTAGCGGGAACCGATGCCTACGAGCAGTACTTC
NA,NA,TRBJ2-7,TRBV27,CASSFNRVGSYEQYF,TGTGCCAGCAGTTTCAACAGGGTGGGGAGCTACGAGCAGTACTTC
NA,NA,TRBJ2-1,TRBV21-1,CASIARVAGQRDPWLSSYNEQFF,TGTGCCAGCATTGCCCGGGTAGCGGGGCAGAGAGATCCTTGGTTGTCCTCCTACAATGAGCAGTTCTTC
NA,NA,TRBJ2-3,TRBV14,CASSQLGVLTDTQYF,TGTGCCAGCAGCCAATTAGGGGTGCTCACAGATACGCAGTATTTT
NA,NA,TRBJ1-2,TRBV6-5,CASSYSQTIGYTF,TGTGCCAGCAGTTACTCCCAGACCATCGGCTACACCTTC
NA,TRBD2,TRBJ2-3,TRBV9,CASSASGTSGGRTDTQYF,TGTGCCAGCAGCGCCTCCGGGACTAGCGGGGGGAGGACAGATACGCAGTATTTT
NA,NA,TRBJ2-2,TRBV7-3,CASSHGPTGELFF,TGTGCCAGCAGCCACGGACCCACCGGGGAGCTGTTTTTT
NA,NA,TRBJ2-7,TRBV6-5,CASSTIRGPEQYF,TGTGCCAGCAGTACGATCAGGGGTCCCGAGCAGTACTTC
NA,NA,TRBJ1-5,TRBV19,CASSLGQPQHF,TGTGCCAGTTCCTTGGGGCAGCCCCAGCATTTT
NA,TRBD1,TRBJ2-1,TRBV29-1,CSVGTGWFYNEQFF,TGCAGCGTGGGGACAGGGTGGTTCTACAATGAGCAGTTCTTC
NA,NA,TRBJ2-4,TRBV28,CASAWVKNIQYF,TGTGCCAGCGCCTGGGTCAAAAACATTCAGTACTTC
NA,NA,TRBJ2-7,TRBV2,CASSELEGEQYF,TGTGCCAGCAGTGAATTAGAGGGCGAGCAGTACTTC
NA,TRBD1,TRBJ1-3,TRBV7-8,CASSLRDRGSGNTIYF,TGTGCCAGCAGCTTAAGGGACAGGGGCTCTGGAAACACCATATATTTT
NA,TRBD2,TRBJ2-1,TRBV13,CASSLGLAGPPSYEQFF,TGTGCCAGCAGCTTAGGACTAGCGGGACCCCCGTCCTATGAGCAGTTCTTC
NA,NA,TRBJ1-1,TRBV18,CASSPRVDTEAFF,TGTGCCAGCTCACCACGGGTTGACACTGAAGCTTTCTTT
NA,NA,TRBJ2-3,TRBV10-2,CASRESSGFTDTQYF,TGCGCCAGCAGGGAGTCATCCGGGTTCACAGATACGCAGTATTTT
NA,NA,TRBJ2-7,TRBV6-1,CASSEAFLSYEQYF,TGTGCCAGCAGTGAAGCCTTTCTCTCCTACGAGCAGTACTTC
NA,TRBD2,TRBJ2-1,TRBV7-9,CASSSRLWRESHNEQFF,TGTGCCAGCAGCTCACGGTTATGGCGGGAGAGTCACAATGAGCAGTTCTTC